A selection of T cell receptor beta chains follows, all from one sample in a study of blood T cells in healthy people across ages. TCRdb itself ran the 5' RACE reads through MiXCR, one entry per CDR3 protein. The table lists some 560,000 distinct CDR3 sequences, 27% of them singletons. This same sample was also taken into another study, of T cells of mothers and their children.

Sequencing used blood. These receptor sequences come from a boy under 10 years old in good health. Each CDR3 is given without its conserved first and last residue. A D gene is named only where the DNA matches it firmly. The size of a clone is reported for some rows only, either as once, few or many, or as a class for expanded clones.

>once|TRBV12-3/TRBV12-4|NA|TRBD2
ASSLGGRPIRNEQF
>NA|TRBV30|TRBJ2-3|NA
ALDQGTQY
>few|TRBV12-5|TRBJ2-3|NA
ASGEANTDTQY
>few|TRBV10-2|TRBJ1-1|NA
ASSHRLEAF
>NA|TRBV28|TRBJ1-4|TRBD1
ASSLVRGVIGDEKLF
>NA|TRBV7-9|TRBJ2-2|NA
ASSLSNTNTGEPF
>few|TRBV20-1|TRBJ2-7|TRBD2
SASPGGKYGQY
>NA|TRBV21-1|TRBJ2-1|NA
ASSKAGLSSYNEQF
>NA|TRBV3-1|TRBJ1-2|NA
ASSQDRGYT
>NA|TRBV2|TRBJ2-2|TRBD1
ASRQGQVNTGELF
>few|TRBV14|NA|NA
ASSQVNEQY
>few|TRBV7-9|TRBJ1-2|NA
ASTAGGANGYT
>many|TRBV7-2|TRBJ1-1|NA
ASSLAKTANTEAF
>NA|TRBV25-1|TRBJ1-1|NA
ASSVLSYARLTNTEAF
>few|TRBV7-6|TRBJ2-2|NA
ASAMPGLYRGELF
>many|TRBV4-1|TRBJ1-5|NA
ASSQDWGSSNQPQH
>NA|TRBV5-1|TRBJ2-3|NA
ASLRDGTDTQY
>NA|TRBV7-6|TRBJ2-1|TRBD2
ASTTSGWPDNEQF
>NA|TRBV29-1|TRBJ2-4|NA
SVGPLAKNIQY
>NA|TRBV5-1|TRBJ1-1|NA
ASSFNIRSQNTEAF
>NA|TRBV12-3/TRBV12-4|TRBJ2-7|NA
ASSPQGLLYEQY
>NA|TRBV24-1|TRBJ1-2|NA
ATSDFLAVCGYT
>NA|TRBV28|TRBJ1-3|NA
ASSLVGDTIY
>few|TRBV7-8|NA|TRBD2
ASSPGSGRVETQY
>NA|TRBV20-1|TRBJ2-7|NA
SATGGNPYEQY
>few|TRBV2|TRBJ2-6|TRBD1
ASVGTGGLSGANVLT
>few|TRBV20-1|TRBJ2-2|NA
SARDRSTGELF
>few|TRBV13|TRBJ2-7|NA
ASSYARDEQY
>NA|TRBV20-1|TRBJ2-1|TRBD2
SARDRPGTSGYNEQF
>NA|TRBV10-1|TRBJ1-2|NA
ASSGERLGQNGYT
>NA|TRBV7-8|TRBJ2-2|NA
ASSLEGQGLTGELL
>NA|TRBV7-9|TRBJ1-1|NA
ASSLVEAWVTEAF
>NA|TRBV12-3/TRBV12-4|TRBJ1-2|NA
ASSLYYGYT
>few|TRBV6-1|TRBJ1-1|TRBD1
ASVTGGQTEAF
>NA|TRBV6-1|TRBJ2-1|TRBD2
ASSTQGLAAYNEQF
>NA|TRBV7-2|TRBJ1-1|NA
ASSLLSEAF
>NA|TRBV6-5|TRBJ2-7|NA
ASSSRDETYEQY
>NA|TRBV30|TRBJ2-7|TRBD1
AWKGGPYEQY
>NA|TRBV12-3/TRBV12-4|TRBJ2-5|NA
ASTSGLPEETQY
>many|TRBV7-7|TRBJ2-5|TRBD2
ASSLGRTSKETQY
>many|TRBV5-5|TRBJ2-5|NA
ASTTLGANKETQY
>few|TRBV29-1|TRBJ1-4|NA
SVVAGEANEKLF
>NA|TRBV21-1|TRBJ2-1|NA
ASLAASSYNEQF
>NA|TRBV3-1|TRBJ2-5|NA
ASSQYRRETQY
>few|TRBV7-2|TRBJ2-5|NA
ASSSPLEYQETQY
>many|TRBV28|TRBJ2-1|NA
ASSLAGRNEQF
>NA|TRBV2|TRBJ2-1|TRBD2
ASRRAGGTYNEQF
>NA|TRBV24-1|TRBJ1-6|TRBD1
ATRDSRHSPLH
>few|TRBV7-8|TRBJ2-7|TRBD1
ASSLNTGGRSSEQY
>NA|TRBV12-3/TRBV12-4|TRBJ2-1|TRBD2
ASSSGLAIHNEQF
>few|TRBV2|TRBJ2-7|TRBD1
ASRLDRGGPYEQY
>many|TRBV2|TRBJ2-2|NA
ASTAPDRMNTGELF
>NA|TRBV30|TRBJ1-4|TRBD1
AWAGTAEKLF
>few|TRBV19|TRBJ1-2|NA
ASTHYTDSGGYT
>few|TRBV20-1|TRBJ1-1|NA
SAKGGKGTEAF